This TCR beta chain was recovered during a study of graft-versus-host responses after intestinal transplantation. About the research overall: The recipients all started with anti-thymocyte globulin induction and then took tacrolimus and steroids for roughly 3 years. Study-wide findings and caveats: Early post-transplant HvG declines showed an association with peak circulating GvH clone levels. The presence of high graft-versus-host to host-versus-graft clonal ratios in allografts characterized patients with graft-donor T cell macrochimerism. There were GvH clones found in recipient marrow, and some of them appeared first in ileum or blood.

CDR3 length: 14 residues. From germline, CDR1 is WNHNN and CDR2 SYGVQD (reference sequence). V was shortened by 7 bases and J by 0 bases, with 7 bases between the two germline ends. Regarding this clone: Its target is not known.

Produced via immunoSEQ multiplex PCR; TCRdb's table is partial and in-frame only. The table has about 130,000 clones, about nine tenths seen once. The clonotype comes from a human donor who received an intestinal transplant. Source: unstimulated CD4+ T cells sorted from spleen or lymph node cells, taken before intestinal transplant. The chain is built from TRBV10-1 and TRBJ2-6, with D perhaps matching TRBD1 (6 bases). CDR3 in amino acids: CASTGDSGANVLTF. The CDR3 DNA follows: TGCGCCAGCACAGGGGACTCTGGGGCCAACGTCCTGACTTTC.